These T cell receptor beta chains were read from a single sample in a study of pediatric ulcerative colitis. TCRdb keeps only in-frame clones here, not all; method: immunoSEQ multiplex PCR. The table records over 15,000 clones, 65% to 75% of them present only once. Input material: gut tissue. The receptors shown here come from a girl between 5 and 17 years old with moderate ulcerative colitis. Each CDR3 is given with its conserved first and last residue. Each record gives: V gene, clone size, D gene, J gene, CDR3 DNA, CDR3 protein. D genes are given only for firm matches. The listing skips clone size in some rows; elsewhere it reads once, few, many or a size class.

V: TRBV2; size: .; D: .; J: TRBJ2-2; DNA: TGTGCCAGCAGTGCTGACGCGGCCGGGGAGCTGTTTTTT; CDR3: CASSADAAGELFF
V: TRBV29-1; size: .; D: .; J: TRBJ1-2; DNA: TGCAGCGTTGAAGGCCGGGGGCGATACTATGGCTACACCTTC; CDR3: CSVEGRGRYYGYTF
V: TRBV5-6; size: .; D: .; J: TRBJ2-1; DNA: TGTGCCAGCAGCTTGTTGGGCGAAAACTCCTACAATGAGCAGTTCTTC; CDR3: CASSLLGENSYNEQFF
V: TRBV5-1; size: .; D: .; J: TRBJ2-2; DNA: TGCGCCAGCAGCTTGTTTGCAGCGGCGAACACCGGGGAGCTGTTTTTT; CDR3: CASSLFAAANTGELFF
V: TRBV19; size: .; D: .; J: TRBJ2-3; DNA: TGTGCCAGTAGCCGGACGGGTTCGACTAGCACAGATACGCAGTATTTT; CDR3: CASSRTGSTSTDTQYF
V: TRBV2; size: few; D: .; J: TRBJ2-2; DNA: TGTGCCAGCAGGATGACAGATCACCCCGGGGAGCTGTTTTTT; CDR3: CASRMTDHPGELFF
V: TRBV5-1; size: .; D: .; J: TRBJ2-3; DNA: TGCGCCAGCAGCGATAACCAGGGGAGGGCGCAGTATTTT; CDR3: CASSDNQGRAQYF
V: TRBV28; size: .; D: .; J: TRBJ1-2; DNA: TGTGCCAGCAGTTTTTTCGGGGAAGCTAACTATGGCTACACCTTC; CDR3: CASSFFGEANYGYTF
V: TRBV6-5; size: .; D: .; J: TRBJ1-1; DNA: TGTGCCAGCAGCCGTCAGGGGAGAGACACTGAAGCTTTCTTT; CDR3: CASSRQGRDTEAFF
V: TRBV28; size: .; D: .; J: TRBJ1-1; DNA: TGTGCCAGCGGACTTGGGGGCTTCGAGGCTTTCTTT; CDR3: CASGLGGFEAFF
V: TRBV5-6; size: .; D: .; J: TRBJ2-1; DNA: TGTGCCAGCAGCTTGTATGTCGGTGAGAGGGCGGGCACCTACAATGAGCAGTTCTTC; CDR3: CASSLYVGERAGTYNEQFF
V: TRBV7-9; size: .; D: TRBD2; J: TRBJ2-2; DNA: TGTGCCAGCAGCTTAGCGAGCGGGACCACCGGGGAGCTGTTTTTT; CDR3: CASSLASGTTGELFF
V: TRBV5-8; size: .; D: .; J: TRBJ1-5; DNA: TGTGCCAGCAGCTCCCAGGGCCTCAATCAGCCCCAGCATTTT; CDR3: CASSSQGLNQPQHF
V: TRBV30; size: .; D: .; J: TRBJ2-5; DNA: TGTGCCTGGAGCTCGTTTTTCGAGACCCAGTACTTC; CDR3: CAWSSFFETQYF
V: TRBV28; size: .; D: .; J: TRBJ1-4; DNA: TGTGCCAGCAGCTATCGAGTAGCTAATGAAAAACTGTTTTTT; CDR3: CASSYRVANEKLFF
V: TRBV20-1; size: .; D: .; J: TRBJ2-2; DNA: TGCAGTGCGTCTGACACCGGGGAGCTGTTTTTT; CDR3: CSASDTGELFF
V: TRBV7-6; size: .; D: TRBD1; J: TRBJ1-2; DNA: TGTGCCAGCAGCCAGGGGGGAAGCTATGGCTACACCTTC; CDR3: CASSQGGSYGYTF
V: TRBV2; size: .; D: .; J: TRBJ1-5; DNA: TGTGCCAGCAAAGCCGGGACGACTCAAACGGAGCCCCAGCATTTT; CDR3: CASKAGTTQTEPQHF
V: TRBV10-2; size: .; D: .; J: TRBJ1-2; DNA: TGCGCCAGCACAAATGGTGAAGGGGCACCTCCTAACTATGGCTACACCTTC; CDR3: CASTNGEGAPPNYGYTF
V: TRBV9; size: .; D: TRBD1; J: TRBJ2-7; DNA: TGTGCCAGCAGCGTCTCTGAGGGGACAGGGCTCTCCTACGAGCAGTACTTC; CDR3: CASSVSEGTGLSYEQYF
V: TRBV9; size: .; D: .; J: TRBJ2-3; DNA: TGTGCCAGCAGCGTAGGAGGCTCGACAGATACGCAGTATTTT; CDR3: CASSVGGSTDTQYF
V: TRBV28; size: once; D: .; J: TRBJ1-5; DNA: TGTGCCAGCAGTCTCCGGGGGCCCCAGCATTTT; CDR3: CASSLRGPQHF
V: TRBV19; size: .; D: TRBD2; J: TRBJ2-1; DNA: TGTGCCAGTAGCCCTGGACTAGCGGGGGGCAATGAGCAGTTCTTC; CDR3: CASSPGLAGGNEQFF
V: TRBV5-1; size: .; D: .; J: TRBJ1-3; DNA: TGCGCCAGCAGCTTGGGGGGGTTTAAGGGAAACACCATATATTTT; CDR3: CASSLGGFKGNTIYF
V: TRBV2; size: .; D: TRBD2; J: TRBJ2-2; DNA: TGTGCCAGCAGGCTAGATAGCGGGGGGGCCTCCGGGGAGCTGTTTTTT; CDR3: CASRLDSGGASGELFF
V: TRBV5-6; size: once; D: TRBD1; J: TRBJ1-2; DNA: TGTGCCAGCAGGTTCCGGGACAGGGTCCCCTATGGCTACACCTTC; CDR3: CASRFRDRVPYGYTF
V: TRBV7-6; size: large; D: .; J: TRBJ1-1; DNA: TGTGCCAGCAGCTTACAGGTCGACAGCCTCCCCCTGGGGCTCACTGAAGCTTTCTTT; CDR3: CASSLQVDSLPLGLTEAFF
V: TRBV5-1; size: .; D: TRBD1; J: TRBJ2-7; DNA: TGCGCCAGCAGCCCGGGACAGGGGTTAACCTACGAGCAGTACTTC; CDR3: CASSPGQGLTYEQYF